This T cell receptor (beta chain) was sequenced for a study of blood T cell repertoires in acute mononucleosis (dated by TCRdb to the early 2020s). With respect to the entire study: To capture the memory response, convalescent samples were obtained between 5 and 8 months after the acute presentation. A mean blood EBV load of around 3.8 log10 genome copies per million B cells was observed during acute infection, and a mean blood EBV load of roughly 2.7 was observed at convalescence.

For TCR profiling, total RNA from at least 8,000 sorted tetramer+ CD8 T cells was reverse transcribed into cDNA. CDR3 regions were PCR-amplified with primers annealing to V and J regions, and unique molecular identifiers were added to track templates. TCRalpha and TCRbeta chains were profiled using the immunoSEQ platform, including its sequencing and error-correction standards. Turning to the authors' computational methods: Clonal copy numbers were corrected for sequencing and PCR errors, and IMGT conventions were followed to define CDR3s. Only productive rearrangements were analyzed, using immunoSEQ Analyzer versions 2.0 and 3.0, with gene-pairing frequencies processed further in Microsoft Excel. Circos plots were used to visualize V-J pairings, and MEME together with a custom motifSearch program was used to find CDR3 motifs. The probability of generation of TCR sequences was calculated using the OLGA algorithm. Clonotypes seen at both visits were called persistent; those seen only acutely were nonpersistent; those seen only at convalescence were de novo. An amino acid clonotype used by more than one donor was defined as a public TCR. This immuneACCESS table, as held by TCRdb, lists in-frame sequences with V and J called but not all clones. Of the missing ones, under half trace to an unresolved V gene in checked studies; the others have no known cause. V and J calls plus clone size are reproduced from that table; the DNA served to infer D and trimming. This sample has about 1,700 clones in its table, and around 25% of those were observed once. The ten largest clones take up over 20% of the sample.

Read against the paper, the sample's time point label means: convalescence about 6 months (5-8 months) after acute presentation (visit 7). The study tracked CD8 T cell responses to two immunodominant EBV epitopes, BRLF1 109 (YVL-BR) and BMLF1 280 (GLC-BM), over primary infection. A positive serum heterophile antibody test together with EBV viral capsid antigen-specific IgM pointed to primary EBV infection. Total CD8 T cells were first enriched from PBMCs by magnetic positive selection (MACS). A FACSAria III was used to sort live CD3+ CD8+ tetramer+ cells to a purity above 85%. Cell sorting used a PE-conjugated tetramer carrying the BMLF1 280-288 peptide. After tetramer sorting, TCR repertoires of EBV epitope-specific CD8 T cells were deep-sequenced directly ex vivo at acute infection and at convalescence. A few people aged roughly 18 to 30 with clinical acute infectious mononucleosis and laboratory evidence of primary EBV infection were used as donors. Heparinized peripheral blood was drawn at clinical presentation with mononucleosis symptoms and was drawn again about 6 months later. PBMCs were isolated by Ficoll-Paque density gradient centrifugation.

Here is what the overall study found, with its caveats: The low acute-to-convalescent clonotype overlap might be partly explained by sampling error, because only a fraction of each donor's blood was analyzed. Persistence into convalescence was observed for only roughly 8.3% of unique acute clonotypes, yet most of the response was made up by these persisting clonotypes, and the remaining acute clonotypes were seemingly replaced by new diverse de novo clonotypes. With just a few donors in the cohort, the group averages were based on very few individuals. Both chains appeared to be involved in GLC-BM selection, with public TCRbeta motifs on BV14-BJ2 and BV20-BJ1 being observed alongside a TCRalpha motif on AV5-AJ31.

This clone has a count of ten or more. The junction departs from germline at one end; a sequencing error may be responsible. The sample holds other DNA sequences that translate to the same CDR3. The CDR3 has 12 amino acids, counting the end cysteine and phenylalanine. The DNA shown is the 36-base CDR3, in frame from base 1. In the germline V gene, CDR1 corresponds to SQVTM and CDR2 to ANQGSEA. This chain is built from TRBV29-1 and TRBJ1-2, with 7 bases aligning to TRBD1. Specimen: EBV GLC epitope tetramer+ CD8+ T cells sorted from PBMCs, collected during convalescence from infectious mononucleosis. What this sample's cell subset or site label stands for: CD8 T cells binding tetramer with EBV BMLF1 280-288 peptide (GLC-BM). The receptor was isolated from a woman between 18 and 29 years old with infectious mononucleosis caused by EBV. The DNA sequence is as follows: TGCCGCGTTGAAGGGGAGGGGGCTGGGGACACCTTC. It codes for CRVEGEGAGDTF.